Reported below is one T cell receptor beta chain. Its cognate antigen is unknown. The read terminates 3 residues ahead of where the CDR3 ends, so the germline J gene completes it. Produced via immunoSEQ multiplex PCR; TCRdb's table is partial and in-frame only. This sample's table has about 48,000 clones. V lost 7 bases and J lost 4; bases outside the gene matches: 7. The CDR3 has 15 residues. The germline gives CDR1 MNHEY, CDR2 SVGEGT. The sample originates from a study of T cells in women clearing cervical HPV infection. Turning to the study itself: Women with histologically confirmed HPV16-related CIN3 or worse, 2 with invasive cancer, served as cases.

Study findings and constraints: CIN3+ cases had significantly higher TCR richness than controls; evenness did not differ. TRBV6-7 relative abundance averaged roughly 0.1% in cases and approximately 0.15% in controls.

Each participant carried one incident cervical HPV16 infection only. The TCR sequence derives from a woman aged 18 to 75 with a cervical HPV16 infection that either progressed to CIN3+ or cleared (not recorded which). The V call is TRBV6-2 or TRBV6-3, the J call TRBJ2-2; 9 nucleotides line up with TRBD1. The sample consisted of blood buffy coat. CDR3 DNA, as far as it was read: TGTGCCAGCACTAAGACAGGGGGAGGCACCGGGGAG. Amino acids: CASTKTGGGTGE. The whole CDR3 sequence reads CASTKTGGGTGELFF.